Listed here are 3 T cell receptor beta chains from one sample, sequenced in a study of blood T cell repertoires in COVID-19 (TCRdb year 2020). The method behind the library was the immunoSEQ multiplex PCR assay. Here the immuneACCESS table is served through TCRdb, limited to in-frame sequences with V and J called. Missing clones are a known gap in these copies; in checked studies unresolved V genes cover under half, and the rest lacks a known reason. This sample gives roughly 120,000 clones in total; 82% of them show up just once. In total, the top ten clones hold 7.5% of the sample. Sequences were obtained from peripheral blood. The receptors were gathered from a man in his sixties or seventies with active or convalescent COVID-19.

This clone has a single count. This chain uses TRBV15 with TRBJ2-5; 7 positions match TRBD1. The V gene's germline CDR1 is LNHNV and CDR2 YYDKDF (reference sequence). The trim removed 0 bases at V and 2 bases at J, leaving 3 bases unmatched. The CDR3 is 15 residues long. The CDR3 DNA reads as TGTGCCACCAGCAGAGATCCGGGACAGCAAGAGACCCAGTACTTC. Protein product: CATSRDPGQQETQYF.

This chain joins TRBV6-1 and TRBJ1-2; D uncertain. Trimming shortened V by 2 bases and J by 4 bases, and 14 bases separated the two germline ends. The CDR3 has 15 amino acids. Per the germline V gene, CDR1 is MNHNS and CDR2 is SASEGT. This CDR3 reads CASSESSQDSYGYTF. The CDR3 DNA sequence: TGTGCCAGCAGTGAATCCTCCCAAGATAGCTATGGCTACACCTTC.

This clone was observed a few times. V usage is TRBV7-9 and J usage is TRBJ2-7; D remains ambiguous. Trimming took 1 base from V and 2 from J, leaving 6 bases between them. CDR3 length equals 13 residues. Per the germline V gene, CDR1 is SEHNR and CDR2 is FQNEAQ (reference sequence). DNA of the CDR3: TGTGCCAGCAGCTTAGAGGCGGCCTACGAGCAGTACTTC. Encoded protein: CASSLEAAYEQYF.